The sequence of this T cell receptor beta chain was determined in a study of blood T cells in healthy people across ages. Germline V CDR1 and CDR2: LGHNA, YNFKEQ. Trimming shortened V by 1 base and J by 7 bases, and 20 bases separated the two germline ends. The CDR3 is made up of 16 amino acids. A second PCR, run for about 6 to 11 cycles, used a sample-barcoded 5' primer plus a J-beta primer mix. Each CDR3 protein gets one entry after TCRdb re-called the 5' RACE reads with MiXCR. Of some 900,000 distinct CDR3 sequences listed, 45% to 50% are singletons. This clonotype was seen only once. The sample comprised blood. This TCR derives from a man younger than 45 in good health. The chain uses TRBV4-2 and TRBJ2-7; D is possibly TRBD2 (7 bases). As DNA, the CDR3 is TGTGCCAGCAGCCAAGTTAGGGGGGGGGCCTACAATGAGCAGTACTTC. This translates into CASSQVRGGAYNEQYF.